The 32 T cell receptor beta chains reported below all come from one sample, sequenced in a study of T-cell reconstitution after alpha-beta-depleted transplantation in children. It was with unique molecular identifiers that the TCRbeta library was prepared. TCRdb independently ran MiXCR on the PCR reads; one entry per CDR3 protein. The data show around 92,000 distinct CDR3 sequences, with more than 10% seen just once and approximately 13% held by the top ten. The material was PBMCs from the stem cell graft donor, obtained from the stem cell graft. These receptor sequences come from a human donor who donated a stem cell graft to a child with inherited bone marrow failure.

This clonotype was observed at least ten times. The J gene is TRBJ2-5, the V gene TRBV29-1, with 8 bases aligning to TRBD1. CDR1 is SQVTM, CDR2 ANQGSEA, per germline. The trim removed 5 bases at V and 5 bases at J, leaving 4 bases unmatched. The CDR3 covers 12 residues. CDR3: CSVSRGRETQYF. In nucleotides, the CDR3 is TGCAGCGTTTCCAGGGGGCGGGAGACCCAGTACTTC.

In this sample, this clonotype turned up many times. Germline and junction disagree at one end, which may indicate a read error. The chain combines TRBV4-1 with TRBJ2-7, with a weak D call TRBD1 (6 bases). Germline V CDR1 and CDR2: MGHRA, YSYEKL. The CDR3 extends over 13 amino acids. CDR3 sequence: CSSSQTGSYEQYF. The CDR3 nucleotides are TGCTCCAGCAGCCAAACAGGGTCCTACGAGCAGTACTTC.

In its sample, this clonotype was seen many times. This sequence joins TRBV28 and TRBJ2-5; 8 nucleotides align to TRBD2. V dropped 5 bases and J dropped 5; count of bases not matched to a gene: 13. CDR1 and CDR2 (germline): MDHEN, SYDVKM. This CDR3 has 16 amino acids. The CDR3 DNA reads as TGTGCCAGCAGTGGGAGACTAGCGCAGCCAGGGGAGACCCAGTACTTC. It codes for CASSGRLAQPGETQYF.

This clonotype was picked up many times. V is TRBV6-2 or TRBV6-3 and J is TRBJ2-1; no reliable D call. V was clipped by 6 bases and J by 3 bases, with 12 bases between them. CDR3 length: 14 amino acids. Germline lookup yields CDR1 MNHEY and CDR2 SVGEGT. CDR3 residues: CASRRIGYYNEQFF. The CDR3 DNA reads as TGTGCCAGCAGGAGGATAGGCTACTACAATGAGCAGTTCTTC.

This clonotype showed up many times. J is TRBJ2-1 and V is TRBV20-1; D is uncertain. The CDR3 has 14 amino acids. Germline CDR1 reads DFQATT; CDR2 reads SNEGSKA (reference sequence). Trimming left V 5 bases short and J 8 bases short, with 19 bases between. For the CDR3, the DNA is TGCAGTGCTGATGCCGGGCCCCGACCGGATGAGCAGTTCTTC. This sequence encodes CSADAGPRPDEQFF.

This clonotype was counted at least ten times. The chain recombines TRBV7-2 with TRBJ1-2; 9 bases agree with TRBD1. CDR1 and CDR2 (germline): SGHTA, FQGNSA. The V gene end was trimmed by 5 bases and the J gene end by 7 bases; junction bases not matched to a gene: 5. The CDR3 contains 13 residues. CDR3 sequence: CASSPRDRAGYTF. CDR3 DNA sequence: TGTGCCAGCAGCCCCCGGGACAGGGCTGGCTACACCTTC.

The table lists this clonotype with a few counts. V usage is TRBV27 and J usage is TRBJ1-5; D unclear. The CDR3 is made up of 13 amino acids. The germline V gene encodes CDR1 MNHEY and CDR2 SMNVEV (reference sequence). Trimming stripped 2 bases from V and 3 bases from J, with 5 bases between. CDR3 in amino acids: CASSLGNNQPQHF. The CDR3 coding sequence is TGTGCCAGCAGTTTAGGCAACAATCAGCCCCAGCATTTT.

In this sample, this clonotype turned up many times. The rearrangement links TRBV5-1 to TRBJ2-2; no clear D gene. Germline V gene sequence: CDR1 SGHRS, CDR2 YFSETQ. CDR3 length: 13 amino acids. Trimming left V 5 bases short and J 4 bases short, with 9 bases between. The CDR3 spells CASSSLPTGELFF. DNA for the CDR3: TGCGCCAGCAGTAGTCTACCCACCGGGGAGCTGTTTTTT.

This clonotype was observed many times. This chain links TRBV20-1 with TRBJ1-2; D ambiguous. This CDR3 contains 12 residues. Per the germline V gene, CDR1 is DFQATT and CDR2 is SNEGSKA (reference sequence). V lost 6 bases, J lost 5 bases, and 13 bases lay in between. CDR3 residues: CSAGRIAYGYTF. CDR3 bases: TGCAGTGCGGGCCGGATTGCTTATGGCTACACCTTC.

There are many counts of this clonotype. The chain is built from TRBV4-3 and TRBJ2-6, with D possibly TRBD1 on 6 matching bases. This CDR3 region has 16 residues. The V end lost 2 bases, the J end lost 0 bases, and 8 bases lay between the germline ends. Per the germline V gene, CDR1 is LGHNA and CDR2 is YSLEER. The CDR3 DNA sequence: TGCGCCAGCAGCCAAAACAGGGCCTCTGGGGCCAACGTCCTGACTTTC. Translation: CASSQNRASGANVLTF.

V is TRBV10-3 and J is TRBJ1-6, with D hard to call. Germline CDR1 and CDR2: ENHRY and SYGVKD. Trimming cost V 6 bases and J 7 bases, with 13 bases left between them. This CDR3 is built from 14 residues. DNA for the CDR3: TGTGCCATCAGAGAACGGTTTGGAAATTCACCCCTCCACTTT. Protein product: CAIRERFGNSPLHF.

This clonotype came up once. V gene TRBV4-2 combines with J gene TRBJ1-2; D not certain. Trimming removed 0 bases from V and 4 bases from J, with 15 bases in between. There are 16 residues in the CDR3. The germline CDR1 and CDR2 sequences are LGHNA and YNFKEQ. CDR3 nucleotides: TGTGCCAGCAGCCAAGACCACCGACGGGGATCCTATGGCTACACCTTC. It encodes CASSQDHRRGSYGYTF.

The rearrangement joins TRBV5-1 to TRBJ1-1; possibly TRBD1 for D (5 bases). V was shortened by 4 bases and J by 5 bases, with 18 bases between the two germline ends. The CDR3 has 15 amino acids. CDR1 SGHRS and CDR2 YFSETQ come from the germline V gene. The CDR3 loop is CASSDRTAGGTEAFF. The CDR3 region has the DNA TGCGCCAGCAGCGACCGGACGGCCGGGGGGACTGAAGCTTTCTTT.

The V gene is TRBV6-2 or TRBV6-3, the J gene TRBJ2-3; D not resolved. Germline lookup yields CDR1 MNHEY and CDR2 SVGEGT. The CDR3 spans 12 residues. V was trimmed by 5 bases and J by 6 bases, leaving 9 bases between them. CDR3 sequence reads: CASSRLGDTQYF. As DNA, the CDR3 is TGTGCCAGCAGTCGACTTGGGGATACGCAGTATTTT.

This clonotype was seen only a few times. This chain connects TRBV10-3 to TRBJ2-1; D may be TRBD2 (6 bases). Trimming cost V 2 bases and J 4 bases, with 9 bases left between them. Germline values: CDR1 ENHRY, CDR2 SYGVKD. CDR3 length: 14 residues. The CDR3 region has the DNA TGTGCCATCAGTGAGGCTAGCGATTACAATGAGCAGTTCTTC. Its protein is CAISEASDYNEQFF.

This clonotype was observed a few times. The V and J genes are TRBV7-2 and TRBJ2-7; 7 positions match TRBD1. The ends lost 5 bases at V and 2 bases at J; junction bases unmatched: 9. CDR3 length equals 15 residues. From germline, CDR1 is SGHTA and CDR2 FQGNSA. The CDR3 sequence: CASSGRQGRAYEQYF. In DNA form, the CDR3 reads TGTGCCAGCAGCGGCAGACAGGGACGAGCCTACGAGCAGTACTTC.

This clonotype came up many times. This chain joins TRBV28 and TRBJ2-2; TRBD2 matches 8 bases. CDR3 length: 17 residues. V dropped 6 bases and J dropped 0; count of bases not matched to a gene: 9. Germline assignment: CDR1 MDHEN and CDR2 SYDVKM. In DNA, the CDR3 is TGTGCCAGCAGCCTTATAGCGGGGCCAGCGAACACCGGGGAGCTGTTTTTT. Residues: CASSLIAGPANTGELFF. The variable domain in full, with the rest retrieved from reference TRBV28 and TRBJ2-2, is DVKVTQSSRYLVKRTGEKVFLECVQDMDHENMFWYRQDPGLGLRLIYFSYDVKMKEKGDIPEGYSVSREKKERFSLILESASTNQTSMYLCASSLIAGPANTGELFFGEGSRLTVL.

This clonotype was seen many times. V gene TRBV20-1 combines with J gene TRBJ2-7, with a possible D match to TRBD2 (5 bases). V lost 4 bases, J lost 0 bases, and 13 bases lay in between. The CDR3 sequence is 14 residues long. Germline-derived CDR1 and CDR2 are DFQATT and SNEGSKA (reference sequence). The CDR3 sequence is CSAKVLGSSYEQYF. Written as DNA, the CDR3 is TGCAGTGCTAAAGTCCTAGGGAGCTCCTACGAGCAGTACTTC.

This clonotype was observed at least ten times. The chain carries TRBV20-1 and TRBJ2-3; D not certain. Trimming took 3 bases from V and 0 from J, leaving 10 bases between them. The CDR3 sequence is 14 residues long. Looked up from germline, CDR1 is DFQATT and CDR2 is SNEGSKA (reference sequence). The CDR3 loop is CSASLAASTDTQYF. The CDR3 DNA is TGCAGTGCTAGTCTGGCAGCTAGCACAGATACGCAGTATTTT.

This clonotype was seen many times. J is TRBJ2-3 and V is TRBV4-2, with unresolved D. The CDR3 spans 16 residues. V was cut by 0 bases and J by 2 bases, with 12 bases left in between. The germline CDR1 and CDR2 sequences are LGHNA and YNFKEQ. The chain's CDR3 is CASSQEVETLTDTQYF. CDR3 coding DNA: TGTGCCAGCAGCCAAGAAGTTGAGACTCTCACAGATACGCAGTATTTT.

In its sample, this clonotype was seen once. The chain has TRBV30 and TRBJ2-2; TRBD1 might be the D (6 bases). The CDR3 spans 16 residues. V gave up 4 bases and J gave up 4 bases, with 19 bases separating them. Germline lookup yields CDR1 GTSNPN and CDR2 SVGIG (reference sequence). Here the CDR3 DNA reads TGTGCCTGGACCAAAATACAAGACAGGTTCACCGGGGAGCTGTTTTTT. Amino acid sequence: CAWTKIQDRFTGELFF. Based on the CDR3 plus reference TRBV30 and TRBJ2-2, the full variable domain is SQTIHQWPATLVQPVGSPLSLECTVEGTSNPNLYWYRQAAGRGLQLLFYSVGIGQISSEVPQNLSASRPQDRQFILSSKKLLLSDSGFYLCAWTKIQDRFTGELFFGEGSRLTVL.

This sequence joins TRBV29-1 and TRBJ2-1; D remains ambiguous. V shed 0 bases and J shed 8 bases, with 17 bases lying between them. The CDR3 runs to 15 residues. Germline assignment: CDR1 SQVTM and CDR2 ANQGSEA. The CDR3 reads CSVEDQLTTVDEQFF. For the CDR3, the DNA is TGCAGCGTTGAAGATCAACTGACAACGGTGGATGAGCAGTTCTTC.

This clonotype was found a few times. The rearrangement uses TRBV5-1 and TRBJ2-7; D is unclear. Germline V gene sequence: CDR1 SGHRS, CDR2 YFSETQ. The CDR3 contains 15 residues. V shed 0 bases and J shed 6 bases, with 16 bases lying between them. The CDR3 spells CASSLVEGRAIEQYF. In DNA form, the CDR3 reads TGCGCCAGCAGCTTGGTTGAAGGACGGGCCATCGAGCAGTACTTC.

This clonotype was detected ten times or more. The rearrangement uses TRBV5-4 and TRBJ2-5, with D possibly being TRBD2 (5 bases). The CDR3 is made up of 13 amino acids. V was trimmed by 3 bases and J by 5 bases, leaving 11 bases between them. Germline V gene lookup returns CDR1 SGHNT and CDR2 YYREEE (reference sequence). The CDR3 protein is CASSSPGIETQYF. DNA of the CDR3: TGTGCCAGCAGCTCACCGGGAATTGAGACCCAGTACTTC.

This clonotype appeared many times. The chain combines TRBV29-1 with TRBJ2-5, with D tentatively TRBD1 or TRBD2 (5 bases each). In germline, CDR1 is SQVTM, CDR2 ANQGSEA. The V gene lost 7 bases and the J gene lost 3 bases, with 15 bases spanning the gap. The length of the CDR3 is 13 residues. CDR3 amino acids: CSALGTDEETQYF. CDR3 in DNA: TGCAGCGCCCTCGGGACCGACGAAGAGACCCAGTACTTC.

At least ten counts were recorded for this clonotype. J is TRBJ2-6 and V is TRBV5-1; D remains ambiguous. The CDR3 covers 18 residues. V lost 4 bases to trimming and J lost 0 bases, with 17 bases between them. Germline CDR1 and CDR2: SGHRS and YFSETQ. The CDR3 coding sequence is TGCGCCAGCAGCCCGGATAAAATCATAAACTCTGGGGCCAACGTCCTGACTTTC. Translating gives CASSPDKIINSGANVLTF.

In this sample, this clonotype turned up many times. The J gene is TRBJ2-1, the V gene TRBV11-2, with a possible D match to TRBD2 (6 bases). Germline values: CDR1 SGHAT, CDR2 FQNNGV. Trimming took 5 bases from V and 10 from J, leaving 15 bases between them. The CDR3 is 13 amino acids. The CDR3 nucleotides are TGTGCCAGCAGCCCGGGGAGGTTAAGGGAGCAGTTCTTC. This encodes CASSPGRLREQFF.

The V call is TRBV12-3 or TRBV12-4, the J call TRBJ1-2; D is perhaps TRBD1 (6 bases). This CDR3 has 14 amino acids. The ends were cut back, 6 bases at V and 3 bases at J, with 14 bases in the middle. The CDR3 protein is CASSPTGSDYGYTF. For the CDR3, the DNA is TGTGCCAGCAGCCCTACAGGGTCGGACTATGGCTACACCTTC.

This clonotype was found many times. The chain has TRBV7-2 and TRBJ2-3; no clear D. The germline V gene has CDR1 SGHTA and CDR2 FQGNSA. The CDR3 has 13 residues. With 2 bases removed from V and 6 bases from J, the gap between germline ends came to 9 bases. The CDR3 is CASSLQPPDTQYF. CDR3 coding DNA: TGTGCCAGCAGCTTACAGCCCCCGGATACGCAGTATTTT. Complete variable domain (other parts from reference TRBV7-2 and TRBJ2-3): GAGVSQSPSNKVTEKGKDVELRCDPISGHTALYWYRQSLGQGLEFLIYFQGNSAPDKSGLPSDRFSAERTGGSVSTLTIQRTQQEDSAVYLCASSLQPPDTQYFGPGTRLTVL.

This clonotype has a count of ten or more. The CDR3 coding sequence is TGCGCCAGCAGCCAGGCCATAACAGGGGGCTTGGGCTACACCTTC. Its protein is CASSQAITGGLGYTF. V and J are TRBV4-3 and TRBJ1-2, with 9 bases aligning to TRBD1. The CDR3 covers 15 residues. The trim removed 3 bases at V and 8 bases at J, leaving 10 bases unmatched. Looked up from germline, CDR1 is LGHNA and CDR2 is YSLEER.

This clonotype was recorded many times. J is TRBJ2-4 and V is TRBV24-1, with D unclear. Trimming pared 8 bases from V and 0 bases from J, leaving 4 bases between. Germline V gene data show CDR1 as KGHDR and CDR2 as SFDVKD. This CDR3 contains 12 residues. CDR3 sequence reads: CATKSAKNIQYF. Written as DNA, the CDR3 is TGTGCCACCAAGTCAGCCAAAAACATTCAGTACTTC.

Many counts were recorded for this clonotype. The chain employs TRBV5-1 and TRBJ1-4; unclear D gene. V gave up 4 bases and J gave up 6 bases, with 13 bases separating them. CDR3 length equals 14 residues. CDR1 is SGHRS, CDR2 YFSETQ, per germline. The CDR3 reads CASSLGSGDEKLFF. Here the CDR3 DNA reads TGCGCCAGCAGCCTCGGAAGCGGGGATGAAAAACTGTTTTTT.